The 27 T cell receptor beta chains given below trace back to one sample, sequenced in a study of T cells in localized non-small cell lung cancer. Generated by immunoSEQ multiplex PCR, the TCRdb table keeps only in-frame clones and is missing some. In the table there are approximately 24,000 clones, approximately 91% of which are singletons. The material was peripheral blood, obtained before any cancer treatment. The receptors were gathered from a man aged 40 to 75 with stage I squamous cell lung carcinoma.

The chain uses TRBV10-3 and TRBJ2-7; 9 positions agree with TRBD1. The CDR3 runs to 17 residues. With V trimmed by 4 bases and J by 3 bases, 13 bases remained unmatched. Germline V lookup: CDR1 ENHRY, CDR2 SYGVKD. CDR3 protein: CAISGTGDPLPLYEQYF. The CDR3 DNA follows: TGTGCCATCAGTGGGACAGGGGATCCCCTTCCCCTCTACGAGCAGTACTTC.

This clone was counted once. The chain has TRBV5-4 and TRBJ2-7; no definite D call. The CDR3 has 14 amino acids. CDR1 is SGHNT and CDR2 is YYREEE in the germline V gene (reference sequence). The ends were cut back, 0 bases at V and 5 bases at J, with 12 bases in the middle. CDR3 loop: CASSLGVSRNEQYF. CDR3 DNA sequence: TGTGCCAGCAGCTTGGGTGTCAGTCGCAACGAGCAGTACTTC. Full variable domain (outside the CDR3, taken from reference TRBV5-4 and TRBJ2-7): ETGVTQSPTHLIKTRGQQVTLRCSSQSGHNTVSWYQQALGQGPQFIFQYYREEENGRGNFPPRFSGLQFPNYSSELNVNALELDDSALYLCASSLGVSRNEQYFGPGTRLTVT.

This chain uses TRBV7-9 with TRBJ2-1; a weak D match, TRBD1 (5 bases). The CDR3 extends over 13 amino acids. V lost 7 bases and J 1 base, leaving 8 bases between the germline ends. Germline V gives CDR1 SEHNR, CDR2 FQNEAQ (reference sequence). The CDR3 DNA reads TGTGCCAGCATCCAGGGTTCCTACAATGAGCAGTTCTTC. Its protein product is CASIQGSYNEQFF.

In DNA, the CDR3 is TGTGCCAGCAGCCCCCAGGGAGGGGGTGGAAGTGAAAAACTGTTTTTT. It is translated as CASSPQGGGGSEKLFF. This chain connects TRBV7-2 to TRBJ1-4; possible D gene TRBD1, 6 bases. The CDR3 covers 16 residues. Trimming stripped 5 bases from V and 7 bases from J, with 20 bases between. The germline V gene has CDR1 SGHTA and CDR2 FQGNSA.

The CDR3 loop reads CASSLPQRRTDTQYF. DNA of the CDR3: TGTGCCAGCAGCTTACCACAAAGGCGCACAGATACGCAGTATTTT. The V call is TRBV7-2, the J call TRBJ2-3; D call uncertain. Trimming shortened V by 2 bases and J by 1 base, and 10 bases separated the two germline ends. Germline assignment: CDR1 SGHTA and CDR2 FQGNSA. There are 15 residues in the CDR3.

This chain links TRBV7-9 with TRBJ2-2; D is possibly TRBD2 (5 bases). Trimming pared 2 bases from V and 1 base from J, leaving 8 bases between. Germline V gene data show CDR1 as SEHNR and CDR2 as FQNEAQ (reference sequence). The CDR3 is 15 residues long. CDR3 region: CASSLTRLNTGELFF. The CDR3 nucleotides are TGTGCCAGCAGCTTAACTAGATTGAACACCGGGGAGCTGTTTTTT.

J is TRBJ1-1 and V is TRBV7-2; D is perhaps TRBD1 (5 bases). Germline V CDR1 and CDR2: SGHTA, FQGNSA. CDR3 length: 13 amino acids. The V end was cut by 3 bases, the J end by 4 bases, with 9 bases between. The CDR3 DNA reads as TGTGCCAGCAGCTTCCCTGGGGGCACTGAAGCTTTCTTT. It specifies CASSFPGGTEAFF. The variable domain in full, completed from reference TRBV7-2 and TRBJ1-1, reads GAGVSQSPSNKVTEKGKDVELRCDPISGHTALYWYRQSLGQGLEFLIYFQGNSAPDKSGLPSDRFSAERTGGSVSTLTIQRTQQEDSAVYLCASSFPGGTEAFFGQGTRLTVV.

This clone was observed a single time. This rearrangement joins TRBV9 to TRBJ1-2; 9 bases are a match to TRBD1. V shed 4 bases and J 4 bases; nucleotides not matched to a gene: 8. Germline-derived CDR1 and CDR2 are SGDLS and YYNGEE. The CDR3 is 15 amino acids. CDR3 DNA: TGTGCCAGCAGCCCGACTGGGACAGGGCCCTATGGCTACACCTTC. This gives the protein CASSPTGTGPYGYTF.

The chain couples TRBV27 to TRBJ2-5; tentative D call: TRBD2 (7 bases). V dropped 0 bases and J dropped 4 bases, with 12 bases sitting between them. This CDR3 contains 15 residues. Germline assignment: CDR1 MNHEY and CDR2 SMNVEV (reference sequence). CDR3 region: CASSLSWGGRETQYF. The CDR3 nucleotides are TGTGCCAGCAGTTTATCGTGGGGGGGCCGAGAGACCCAGTACTTC.

This clone has a single count. This chain connects TRBV6-6 to TRBJ2-7; perhaps D is TRBD1 or TRBD2 (6 bases each). The V end lost 7 bases, the J end lost 4 bases, and 11 bases lay between the germline ends. CDR3 length: 12 residues. Germline V gene lookup returns CDR1 MNHNY and CDR2 SVGAGI (reference sequence). CDR3 sequence reads: CASNLGGYEQYF. In DNA form, the CDR3 reads TGTGCCAGCAACCTAGGGGGGTACGAGCAGTACTTC.

This sequence joins TRBV2 and TRBJ1-5; no clear D gene. Trimming cost V 2 bases and J 7 bases, with 6 bases left between them. There are 12 residues in the CDR3. The germline V gene has CDR1 SNHLY and CDR2 FYNNEI. This CDR3 reads CASSESQQPQHF. CDR3 nucleotides: TGTGCCAGCAGTGAAAGTCAGCAGCCCCAGCATTTT.

This chain connects TRBV19 to TRBJ2-2; possibly TRBD2 for D (5 bases). CDR1 LNHDA and CDR2 SQIVND come from the germline V gene (reference sequence). Trimming pared 3 bases from V and 5 bases from J, leaving 16 bases between. The CDR3 totals 16 residues. CDR3 nucleotide sequence: TGTGCCAGTAGTATTTCCCTAGCCGGTGTTACCGGGGAGCTGTTTTTT. It translates to CASSISLAGVTGELFF. The entire variable domain, with the rest obtained from reference TRBV19 and TRBJ2-2, is as follows: DGGITQSPKYLFRKEGQNVTLSCEQNLNHDAMYWYRQDPGQGLRLIYYSQIVNDFQKGDIAEGYSVSREKKESFPLTVTSAQKNPTAFYLCASSISLAGVTGELFFGEGSRLTVL.

This clone has only one observation. The J gene is TRBJ1-2, the V gene TRBV19; 10 bases align to TRBD1. The CDR3 contains 15 residues. CDR1 is LNHDA, CDR2 SQIVND, per germline (reference sequence). V trimming: 5 bases; J trimming: 7 bases; junction bases outside the gene matches: 10. For the CDR3, the DNA is TGTGCCAGTAGTGCACGACAGGGGGCGCGGGGTGGCTACACCTTC. Its protein product is CASSARQGARGGYTF.

The genes are TRBV4-1 and TRBJ2-3, with TRBD1 as a possible D gene (5 bases). This CDR3 has 14 residues. Germline lookup yields CDR1 MGHRA and CDR2 YSYEKL. V gave up 3 bases and J gave up 2 bases, with 9 bases separating them. The CDR3 is CASSHDSFTDTQYF. The CDR3 DNA is TGCGCCAGCAGCCACGACAGTTTCACAGATACGCAGTATTTT.

The J gene is TRBJ2-5, the V gene TRBV5-4, with D unresolved. Germline loops: CDR1 SGHNT, CDR2 YYREEE (reference sequence). The V end lost 4 bases, the J end lost 5 bases, and 9 bases lay between the germline ends. This CDR3 region has 12 residues. The CDR3, as DNA: TGTGCCAGCAGCCCCGACGGGGAGACCCAGTACTTC. It is translated as CASSPDGETQYF.

This rearrangement joins TRBV5-1 to TRBJ1-2, with D uncertain. This CDR3 is 14 amino acids long. V lost 4 bases to trimming and J lost 2 bases, with 12 bases between them. Looked up from germline, CDR1 is SGHRS and CDR2 is YFSETQ. The CDR3 DNA is TGCGCCAGCAGCCTCAACCTGGCCAACTATGGCTACACCTTC. This sequence encodes CASSLNLANYGYTF.

The V gene is TRBV4-3, the J gene TRBJ1-1; D is ambiguous. The CDR3 is 14 amino acids. Germline lookup yields CDR1 LGHNA and CDR2 YSLEER. Trimming cost V 4 bases and J 2 bases, with 11 bases left between them. The CDR3 DNA follows: TGCGCCAGCAGCCCAAGGTCCCCTAACACTGAAGCTTTCTTT. Translation: CASSPRSPNTEAFF.

This chain links TRBV19 with TRBJ2-7; 8 bases map to TRBD2. Germline lookup yields CDR1 LNHDA and CDR2 SQIVND (reference sequence). Trimming took 8 bases from V and 0 from J; bases not matched to a gene: 12. The CDR3 covers 16 residues. As DNA, the CDR3 is TGTGCCAGTTCCAGACGGGCCGGGGGGGACTCCTACGAGCAGTACTTC. Amino acids: CASSRRAGGDSYEQYF.

The rearrangement uses TRBV9 and TRBJ1-3; D remains ambiguous. The CDR3 is 16 residues long. Germline lookup yields CDR1 SGDLS and CDR2 YYNGEE. V dropped 1 base and J dropped 0 bases, with 11 bases sitting between them. CDR3 loop: CASSVWASGSGNTIYF. Written as DNA, the CDR3 is TGTGCCAGCAGCGTATGGGCTTCAGGCTCTGGAAACACCATATATTTT. The whole variable domain, remainder taken from reference TRBV9 and TRBJ1-3, is DSGVTQTPKHLITATGQRVTLRCSPRSGDLSVYWYQQSLDQGLQFLIQYYNGEERAKGNILERFSAQQFPDLHSELNLSSLELGDSALYFCASSVWASGSGNTIYFGEGSWLTVV.

V usage is TRBV25-1 and J usage is TRBJ2-1, with a possible D match to TRBD2 (6 bases). Between the trimmed V and J ends, which lost 5 bases and 10 bases, there was a span of 18 bases. This CDR3 is 14 amino acids long. In germline, CDR1 is MGHDK, CDR2 SYGVNS. CDR3 region: CASSKSGRGGEQFF. Here the CDR3 DNA reads TGTGCCAGCAGTAAGTCAGGCCGAGGAGGGGAGCAGTTCTTC.

This chain links TRBV7-2 with TRBJ1-2; unclear D gene. V was trimmed by 1 base and J by 3 bases, leaving 9 bases between them. CDR3 length: 14 amino acids. Germline lookup yields CDR1 SGHTA and CDR2 FQGNSA. The CDR3 loop reads CASSLGPGYYGYTF. The CDR3 bases are TGTGCCAGCAGCTTAGGTCCGGGTTACTATGGCTACACCTTC.

The chain is built from TRBV30 and TRBJ2-7; either TRBD1 or TRBD2 may fit D (6 bases each). CDR3 length: 14 amino acids. Germline assignment: CDR1 GTSNPN and CDR2 SVGIG (reference sequence). Trimming took off 0 bases at V and 5 bases at J, with 14 bases between the two ends. The CDR3 reads CAWSVRRGRNEQYF. In DNA form, the CDR3 reads TGTGCCTGGAGTGTACGGAGGGGGAGAAACGAGCAGTACTTC.

This chain uses TRBV15 with TRBJ2-2, with 7 bases aligning to TRBD1. This CDR3 spans 17 amino acids. With V trimmed by 4 bases and J by 4 bases, 12 bases remained unmatched. From germline, CDR1 is LNHNV and CDR2 YYDKDF (reference sequence). The CDR3: CATSTRVEGASTGELFF. The CDR3 DNA sequence: TGTGCCACCAGCACTAGGGTCGAGGGGGCCTCCACCGGGGAGCTGTTTTTT. The full variable domain, with the rest looked up from reference TRBV15 and TRBJ2-2, is DAMVIQNPRYQVTQFGKPVTLSCSQTLNHNVMYWYQQKSSQAPKLLFHYYDKDFNNEADTPDNFQSRRPNTSFCFLDIRSPGLGDTAMYLCATSTRVEGASTGELFFGEGSRLTVL.

The chain is built from TRBV19 and TRBJ1-5, with 7 bases that match TRBD1. The CDR3 is 15 amino acids. The J segment lost 4 bases and the V segment lost 3 bases, leaving 6 bases of the junction unmatched. CDR1 LNHDA and CDR2 SQIVND come from the germline V gene (reference sequence). The CDR3 DNA is TGTGCCAGTAGTATCGGAACAGGGGCAAATCAGCCCCAGCATTTT. It yields the protein CASSIGTGANQPQHF.

The rearrangement uses TRBV11-2 and TRBJ2-1; 13 nucleotides align to TRBD2. Losses at the gene ends were 5 bases for V and 0 bases for J; bases not matched to a gene: 4. This CDR3 comprises 17 residues. The germline V gene encodes CDR1 SGHAT and CDR2 FQNNGV. The CDR3 reads CASSIWTSGSSYNEQFF. In DNA, the CDR3 is TGTGCCAGCAGCATTTGGACTAGCGGGAGCTCCTACAATGAGCAGTTCTTC.

On this clone: The junction departs from germline at one end; a sequencing error may be responsible. The genes are TRBV11-2 and TRBJ2-7; TRBD1 or TRBD2 may be the D gene (6 bases each). This CDR3 spans 15 amino acids. Germline V lookup: CDR1 SGHAT, CDR2 FQNNGV. The CDR3 bases are TGTGCCAGCAGCCCCTTCCGAGGGGGGCCCTACGAGCAGCACTTC. Translation gives CASSPFRGGPYEQHF.

The count of this clone is one. The chain combines TRBV30 with TRBJ2-7; D remains unclear. The CDR3 sequence is 14 residues long. The V end was cut by 2 bases, the J end by 0 bases, with 11 bases between. Germline V gives CDR1 GTSNPN, CDR2 SVGIG (reference sequence). The CDR3, as DNA: TGTGCCTGGAGTCGCTGGGATTACTCCTACGAGCAGTACTTC. Amino acids: CAWSRWDYSYEQYF.